These T cell receptor beta chains were read from a single sample in a study of blood T cell repertoires in COVID-19. TCRdb's table, derived via immunoSEQ multiplex PCR, lists solely in-frame clones and lacks some. The sample holds over 60,000 clones; roughly 89% are singletons and the top ten take 8.9%. The sample was peripheral blood. The receptor source for this set is an elderly man with acute or convalescent COVID-19. Each CDR3 is given with its conserved first and last residue. Fields, in order: clone size, J gene, CDR3 length, V gene, CDR3 protein. Clone size is shown for a subset of rows, as once, few, many or a class of expanded clone.

>.|TRBJ1-1|13|TRBV12-3/TRBV12-4
CASSLRLTGEAFF
>once|TRBJ2-7|14|TRBV3-1/TRBV3-2
CASSLRTVSYEQYF
>.|TRBJ2-1|15|TRBV19
CASSIGGGAGNEQFF
>.|TRBJ1-2|14|TRBV9
CASSVEESLYGYTF
>.|TRBJ2-5|14|TRBV3-1/TRBV3-2
CASRSGGAFETQYF
>.|TRBJ2-1|13|TRBV28
CASSFPTTGTAFF
>.|TRBJ1-1|13|TRBV12-3/TRBV12-4
CASKQAAGTEAFF
>.|TRBJ2-3|17|TRBV20-1
CSASPASGPTSTDTQYF
>few|TRBJ1-1|13|TRBV29-1
CSVRDQMNTEAFF
>.|TRBJ2-2|16|TRBV5-1
CASSLDGGDVTGELFF
>.|TRBJ1-6|14|TRBV6-2/TRBV6-3
CASSWRGMVSPLHF
>.|TRBJ1-5|15|TRBV7-9
CASSLSGTGNQPQHF
>few|TRBJ1-2|12|TRBV30
CAWSQVNYGYTF